This T cell receptor beta chain stems from a study of PD-1 blockade in classical Hodgkin lymphoma. Study-wide points: While CD8+ TCR diversity did not rise significantly by C4D1, CD4+ TCR diversity did. The authors have not defined what causes the repertoire differences, possibly disease activity or prior therapy. Relapsed/refractory patients reportedly had lower baseline diversity than newly diagnosed patients. Nivolumab starters within 1 year of ASCT were excluded.

This clone is labeled medium-sized (0.01 to 0.1%). The antigen is unknown. Other DNA sequences in this sample translate to the same CDR3. Repertoires were generated with immunoSEQ multiplex PCR, while TCRdb's copy carries only in-frame clones and drops some. The sample holds approximately 49,000 clones, approximately 80% seen once. As to time point: cycle 4 day 1 (C4D1), after 5 to 7 weeks of nivolumab. Each patient relapsed following autologous stem cell transplantation, and prior brentuximab vedotin exposure differed. The length of the CDR3 is 15 residues. Trimming cost V 1 base and J 5 bases, with 12 bases left between them. The germline CDR1 and CDR2 sequences are LNHDA and SQIVND (reference sequence).

The chain uses TRBV19 and TRBJ2-1; D is ambiguous. The clonotype comes from a human donor with classical Hodgkin lymphoma. The sequencing used peripheral blood mononuclear cells (PBMCs), collected before the fourth cycle of nivolumab. The CDR3 DNA reads TGTGCCAGTAGTATAGGTCCCTTGGAAAACAATGAGCAGTTCTTC. Amino acids: CASSIGPLENNEQFF.